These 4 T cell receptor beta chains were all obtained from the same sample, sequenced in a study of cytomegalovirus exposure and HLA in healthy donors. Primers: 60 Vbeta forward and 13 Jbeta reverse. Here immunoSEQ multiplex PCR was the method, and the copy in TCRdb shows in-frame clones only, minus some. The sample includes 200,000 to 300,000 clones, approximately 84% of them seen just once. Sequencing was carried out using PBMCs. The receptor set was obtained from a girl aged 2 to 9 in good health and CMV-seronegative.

The DNA for the CDR3 is TGCGCCAGCAGCCAAGGAACCGGGACTAGCTCCTACAATGAGCAGTTCTTC. Its protein product is CASSQGTGTSSYNEQFF. The chain has TRBV4-1 and TRBJ2-1; 8 bases fit TRBD2. Germline V CDR1 and CDR2: MGHRA, YSYEKL. Trimming removed 1 base from V and 0 bases from J; junction bases left unmatched: 5. This CDR3 has 17 amino acids.

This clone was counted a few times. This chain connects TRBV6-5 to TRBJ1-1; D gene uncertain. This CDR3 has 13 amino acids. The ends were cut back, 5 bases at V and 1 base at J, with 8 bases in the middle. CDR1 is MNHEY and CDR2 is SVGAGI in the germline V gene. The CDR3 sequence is CASSQTRNTEAFF. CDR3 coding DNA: TGTGCCAGCAGTCAAACACGGAACACTGAAGCTTTCTTT.

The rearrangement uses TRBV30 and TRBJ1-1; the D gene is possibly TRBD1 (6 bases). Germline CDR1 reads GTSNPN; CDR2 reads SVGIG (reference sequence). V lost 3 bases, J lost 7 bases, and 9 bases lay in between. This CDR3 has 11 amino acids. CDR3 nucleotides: TGTGCCTGGAGGCACAGGGTTGAAGCTTTCTTT. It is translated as CAWRHRVEAFF.

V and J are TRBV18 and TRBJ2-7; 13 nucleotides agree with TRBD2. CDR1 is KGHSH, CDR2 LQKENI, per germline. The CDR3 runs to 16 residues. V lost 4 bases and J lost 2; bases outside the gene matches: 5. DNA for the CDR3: TGTGCCAGCTCACTAGGGACTAGCGGGATTCCCTACGAGCAGTACTTC. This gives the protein CASSLGTSGIPYEQYF.